This paragraph covers one TCR beta chain sequence. Sequencing was performed with immunoSEQ multiplex PCR; in TCRdb, only in-frame clones are kept and a portion is missing. The sample includes around 49,000 clones, 77% seen only once; the top ten take 2.5% to 4%. Mismatch repair deficiency was confirmed in all patients, by PCR or immunohistochemistry. V dropped 0 bases and J dropped 2 bases, with 11 bases sitting between them. CDR1 is MNHEY, CDR2 SVGAGI, per germline. The CDR3 runs 15 residues. This sample stems from a study of PD-1 blockade in mismatch repair-deficient tumors. This receptor was identified in an adult with mismatch repair-deficient cancer. Specimen: PBMCs, collected before pembrolizumab treatment. The chain joins TRBV6-5 to TRBJ2-7; D may be TRBD1 (6 bases). CDR3 sequence: CASSYSETGPYEQYF. Here the CDR3 DNA reads TGTGCCAGCAGTTACTCTGAGACAGGCCCCTACGAGCAGTACTTC.